This TCR beta chain is drawn from a study of cytomegalovirus exposure and HLA in healthy donors. The primer mix had 60 Vbeta and 13 Jbeta primers. Clones were sequenced by immunoSEQ multiplex PCR, and TCRdb holds only the in-frame ones, with some missing. The sample records 130,000 or so clones, about 75% being singletons. The CDR3 extends over 16 amino acids. Germline V gives CDR1 SQVTM, CDR2 ANQGSEA. J lost 0 bases, V lost 2 bases, and 7 bases had no gene match. Sequenced material: PBMCs. The chain carries TRBV29-1 and TRBJ2-1; 7 bases are a match to TRBD2. This TCR was recovered from a man in his forties in good health and CMV-seronegative. The chain's CDR3 is CSVEKSGVVSYNEQFF. CDR3 DNA: TGCAGCGTTGAAAAAAGCGGGGTGGTCTCCTACAATGAGCAGTTCTTC.